Listed below are T cell receptor beta chains from one sample, sequenced in a study of T cell responses to AZD1222 COVID-19 vaccine. The assay was immunoSEQ multiplex PCR, and TCRdb's table has in-frame clones only and misses some. This table holds some 150,000 clones, 70% to 90% found once. The source was peripheral blood, collected on day 0 of AZD1222 vaccination. The origin of the receptors is an adult in good health. The CDR3 runs from the conserved cysteine through the conserved F or W. A D gene is named only where the DNA matches it firmly. Only some rows state a clone size, as once, few, many or a class for expanded clones.

v_call,clone_size,d_call,j_call,cdr3_nt,cdr3_aa
TRBV18,NA,NA,TRBJ2-3,TGTGCCAGCTCTCCGCGAGCGGCCGCAGATACGCAGTATTTT,CASSPRAAADTQYF
TRBV6-5,NA,NA,TRBJ1-3,TGTGCCAGCAGTTCCGTCCGGTACTCTGGAAACACCATATATTTT,CASSSVRYSGNTIYF
TRBV4-2,NA,NA,TRBJ1-1,TGTGCCAGCAGCCTGGCTGGATGGTACGCCCCGCGGAACACTGAAGCTTTCTTT,CASSLAGWYAPRNTEAFF
TRBV4-2,NA,NA,TRBJ2-1,TGTGCCAGCAGCCAGACAGTATGGGATGAGCAGTTCTTC,CASSQTVWDEQFF
TRBV5-8,NA,TRBD2,TRBJ2-5,TGTGCCAGCAGCCTAGCTAGCGGGACGTACCAAGAGACCCAGTACTTC,CASSLASGTYQETQYF
TRBV9,NA,NA,TRBJ2-1,TGTGCCAGCAGCCCTGGGGCTAGTTGGGGCAATGAGCAGTTCTTC,CASSPGASWGNEQFF
TRBV19,NA,TRBD1,TRBJ2-7,TGTGCCAGTAGTTCGGACAGGCGGGTCGAGCAGTACTTC,CASSSDRRVEQYF
TRBV3-1/TRBV3-2,NA,NA,TRBJ1-4,TGTGCCAGCAGCCAGCAGACAACTAATGAAAAACTGTTTTTT,CASSQQTTNEKLFF
TRBV13,NA,NA,TRBJ1-2,TGTGCCAGCAGCTTAACCGACGGGGACTATGGCTACACCTTC,CASSLTDGDYGYTF
TRBV28,once,NA,TRBJ1-2,TGTGCCAGCAGTTGGGGAGGTGCGGACAGAAACTATGGCTACACCTTC,CASSWGGADRNYGYTF
TRBV11-2,NA,NA,TRBJ2-5,TGTGCCAGCAGCTTAGTCGGAGTCGGGACCCAGTACTTC,CASSLVGVGTQYF
TRBV11-2,NA,NA,TRBJ2-4,TGTGCCAGCAGCTTTGAGACTCCCAAAAACATTCAGTACTTC,CASSFETPKNIQYF
TRBV18,NA,TRBD1,TRBJ1-1,TGTGCCAGCTCATCACAGGGGGCCGTGAACACTGAAGCTTTCTTT,CASSSQGAVNTEAFF
TRBV25-1,NA,TRBD1,TRBJ2-5,TGTGCCAGCAGTGAGGACAGGGAAGAGACCCAGTACTTC,CASSEDREETQYF
TRBV7-8,NA,NA,TRBJ2-1,TGTGCCAGCAGCAAGGAAGGACTCCTATCCTACAATGAGCAGTTCTTC,CASSKEGLLSYNEQFF
TRBV10-1,few,TRBD2,TRBJ2-7,TGCGCCAGCAGTGAGTCGTTAACTAGCGGGGGGCCTTCCTACGAGCAGTACTTC,CASSESLTSGGPSYEQYF